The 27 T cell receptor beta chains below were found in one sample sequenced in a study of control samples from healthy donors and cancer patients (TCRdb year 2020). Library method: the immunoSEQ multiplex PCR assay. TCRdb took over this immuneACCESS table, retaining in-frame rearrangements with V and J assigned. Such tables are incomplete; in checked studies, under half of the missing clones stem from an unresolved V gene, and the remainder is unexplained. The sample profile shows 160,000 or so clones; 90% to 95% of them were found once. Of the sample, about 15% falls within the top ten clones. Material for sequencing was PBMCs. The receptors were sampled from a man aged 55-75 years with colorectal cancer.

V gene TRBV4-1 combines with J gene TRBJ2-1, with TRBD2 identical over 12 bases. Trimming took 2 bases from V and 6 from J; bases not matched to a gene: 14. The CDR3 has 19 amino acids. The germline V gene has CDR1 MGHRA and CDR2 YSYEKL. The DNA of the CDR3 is TGCGCCAGCAGCCAATGGGCCACTAGCGGGGGGCGGAATACCAATGAGCAGTTCTTC. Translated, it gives CASSQWATSGGRNTNEQFF.

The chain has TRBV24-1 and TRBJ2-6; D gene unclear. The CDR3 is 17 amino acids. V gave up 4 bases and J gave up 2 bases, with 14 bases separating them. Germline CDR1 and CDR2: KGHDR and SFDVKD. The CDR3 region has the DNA TGTGCCACCAGTGAGAGACCGCCGAACCCTGGGGCCAACGTCCTGACTTTC. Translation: CATSERPPNPGANVLTF.

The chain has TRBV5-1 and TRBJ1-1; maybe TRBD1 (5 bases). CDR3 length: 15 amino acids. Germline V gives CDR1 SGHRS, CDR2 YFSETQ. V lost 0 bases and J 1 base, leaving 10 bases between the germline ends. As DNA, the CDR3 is TGCGCCAGCAGCTTGGCCGGGACGGAGAACACTGAAGCTTTCTTT. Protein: CASSLAGTENTEAFF.

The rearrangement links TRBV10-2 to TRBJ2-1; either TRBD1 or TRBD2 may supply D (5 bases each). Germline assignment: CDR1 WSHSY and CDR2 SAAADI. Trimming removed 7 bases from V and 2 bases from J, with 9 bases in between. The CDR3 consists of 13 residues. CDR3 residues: CASNKGPYNEQFF. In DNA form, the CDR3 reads TGCGCCAGCAATAAGGGACCCTACAATGAGCAGTTCTTC.

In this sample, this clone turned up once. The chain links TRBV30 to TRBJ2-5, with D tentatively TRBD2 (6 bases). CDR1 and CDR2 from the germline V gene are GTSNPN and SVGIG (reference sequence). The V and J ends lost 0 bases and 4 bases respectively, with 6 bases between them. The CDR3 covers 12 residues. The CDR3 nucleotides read TGTGCCTGGAGTGTCGGGAGAGAGACCCAGTACTTC. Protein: CAWSVGRETQYF.

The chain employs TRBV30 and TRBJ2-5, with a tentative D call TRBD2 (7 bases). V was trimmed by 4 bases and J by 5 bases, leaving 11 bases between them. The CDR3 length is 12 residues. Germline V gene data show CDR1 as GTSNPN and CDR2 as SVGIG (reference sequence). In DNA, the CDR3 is TGTGCCTGGACTAGGGGGGGCGAGACCCAGTACTTC. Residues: CAWTRGGETQYF.

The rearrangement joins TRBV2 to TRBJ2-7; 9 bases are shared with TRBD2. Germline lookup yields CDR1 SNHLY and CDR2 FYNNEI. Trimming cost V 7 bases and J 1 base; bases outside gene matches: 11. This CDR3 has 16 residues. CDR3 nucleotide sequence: TGTGCCAGCACTCCGCGGGGGGGGTCTGGGTCCTACGAGCAGTACTTC. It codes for CASTPRGGSGSYEQYF. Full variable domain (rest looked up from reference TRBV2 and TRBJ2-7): EPEVTQTPSHQVTQMGQEVILRCVPISNHLYFYWYRQILGQKVEFLVSFYNNEISEKSEIFDDQFSVERPDGSNFTLKIRSTKLEDSAMYFCASTPRGGSGSYEQYFGPGTRLTVT.

CDR3 sequence (DNA): TGTGCCAGCAGCGTTCTCGCAGTGCGGGACCCCTATAGCAATCAGCCCCAGCATTTT. Translated, it gives CASSVLAVRDPYSNQPQHF. The chain recombines TRBV21-1 with TRBJ1-5. TRBV21-1 constitutes a pseudogene. The CDR3 contains 19 residues.

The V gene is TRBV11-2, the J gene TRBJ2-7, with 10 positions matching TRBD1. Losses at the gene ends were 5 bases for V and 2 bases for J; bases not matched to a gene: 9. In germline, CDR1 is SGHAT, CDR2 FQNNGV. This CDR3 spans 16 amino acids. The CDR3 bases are TGTGCCAGCAGCCGCCGTAGGGGACAGGGGACCTACGAGCAGTACTTC. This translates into CASSRRRGQGTYEQYF.

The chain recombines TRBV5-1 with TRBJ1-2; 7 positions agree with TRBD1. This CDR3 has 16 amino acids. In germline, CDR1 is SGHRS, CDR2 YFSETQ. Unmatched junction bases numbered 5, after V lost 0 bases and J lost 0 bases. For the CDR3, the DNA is TGCGCCAGCAGCTTGGAAATAGGGACAGCTAACTATGGCTACACCTTC. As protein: CASSLEIGTANYGYTF.

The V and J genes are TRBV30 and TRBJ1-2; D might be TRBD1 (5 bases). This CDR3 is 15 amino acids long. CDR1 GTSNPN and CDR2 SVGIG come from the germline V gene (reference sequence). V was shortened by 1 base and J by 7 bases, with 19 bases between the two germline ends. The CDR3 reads CAWSEGARRVGGYTF. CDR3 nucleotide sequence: TGTGCCTGGAGTGAAGGGGCCCGCAGGGTAGGTGGCTACACCTTC.

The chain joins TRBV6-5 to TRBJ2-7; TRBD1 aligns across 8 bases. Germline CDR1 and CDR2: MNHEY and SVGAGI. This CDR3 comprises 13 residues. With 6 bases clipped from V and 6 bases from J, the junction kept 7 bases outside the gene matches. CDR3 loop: CASRMDRAGEQYF. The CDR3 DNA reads TGTGCCAGCAGGATGGACAGGGCAGGCGAGCAGTACTTC.

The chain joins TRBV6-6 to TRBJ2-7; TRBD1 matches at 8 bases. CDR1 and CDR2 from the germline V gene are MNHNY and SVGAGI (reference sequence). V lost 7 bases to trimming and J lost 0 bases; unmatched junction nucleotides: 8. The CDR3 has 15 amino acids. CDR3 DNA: TGTGCCAGCAACCGTCCTCAGGGGGCCTCCTACGAGCAGTACTTC. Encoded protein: CASNRPQGASYEQYF.

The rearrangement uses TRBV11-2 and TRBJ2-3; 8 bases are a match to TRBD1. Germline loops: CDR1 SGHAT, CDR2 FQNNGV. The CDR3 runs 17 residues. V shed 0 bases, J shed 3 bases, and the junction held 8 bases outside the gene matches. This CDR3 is CASSLDQQGGKTDTQYF. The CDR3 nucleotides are TGTGCCAGCAGCTTAGATCAACAGGGGGGAAAAACAGATACGCAGTATTTT.

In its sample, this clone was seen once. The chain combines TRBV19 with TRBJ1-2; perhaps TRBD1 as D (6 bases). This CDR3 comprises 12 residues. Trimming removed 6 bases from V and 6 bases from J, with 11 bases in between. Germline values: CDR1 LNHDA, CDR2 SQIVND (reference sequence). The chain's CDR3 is CASSGAGDGYTF. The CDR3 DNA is TGTGCCAGTAGCGGTGCAGGGGATGGCTACACCTTC.

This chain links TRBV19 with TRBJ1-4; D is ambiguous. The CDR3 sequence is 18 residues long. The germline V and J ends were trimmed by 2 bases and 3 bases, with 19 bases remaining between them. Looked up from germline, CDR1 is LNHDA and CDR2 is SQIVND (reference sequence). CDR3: CASSIRTEAPLANEKLFF. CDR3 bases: TGTGCCAGTAGTATAAGGACGGAGGCCCCTTTGGCTAATGAAAAACTGTTTTTT.

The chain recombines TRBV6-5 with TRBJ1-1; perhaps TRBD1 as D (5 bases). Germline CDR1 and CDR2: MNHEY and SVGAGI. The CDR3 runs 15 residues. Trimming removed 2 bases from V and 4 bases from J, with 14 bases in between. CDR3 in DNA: TGTGCCAGCAGTTACACCCGTTCCGGGGGCACTGAAGCTTTCTTT. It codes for CASSYTRSGGTEAFF.

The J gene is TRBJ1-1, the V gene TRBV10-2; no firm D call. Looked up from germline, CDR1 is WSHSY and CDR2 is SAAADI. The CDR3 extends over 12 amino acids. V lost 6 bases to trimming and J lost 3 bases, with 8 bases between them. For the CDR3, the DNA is TGCGCCAGCAGGGAGGGTTACACTGAAGCTTTCTTT. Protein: CASREGYTEAFF.

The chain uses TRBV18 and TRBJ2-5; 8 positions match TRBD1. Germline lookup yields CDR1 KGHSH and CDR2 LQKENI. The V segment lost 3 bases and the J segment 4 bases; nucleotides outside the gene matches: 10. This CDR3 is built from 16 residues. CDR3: CASSPSRVGQGETQYF. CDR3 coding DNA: TGTGCCAGCTCACCCTCCCGCGTTGGACAGGGAGAGACCCAGTACTTC.

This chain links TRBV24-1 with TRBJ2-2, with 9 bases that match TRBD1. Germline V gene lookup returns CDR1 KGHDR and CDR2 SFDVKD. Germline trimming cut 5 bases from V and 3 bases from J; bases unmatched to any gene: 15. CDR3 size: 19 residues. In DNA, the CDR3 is TGTGCCACCAGTGGCCCGCCCCCTACAGGGGGCTACGACACCGGGGAGCTGTTTTTT. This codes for CATSGPPPTGGYDTGELFF.

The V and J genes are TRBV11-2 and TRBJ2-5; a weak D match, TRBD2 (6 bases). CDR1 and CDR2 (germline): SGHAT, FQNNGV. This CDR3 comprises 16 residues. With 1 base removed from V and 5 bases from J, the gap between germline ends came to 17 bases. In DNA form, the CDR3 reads TGTGCCAGCAGCTTAGCGATTAGGGGAGGACGGGAGACCCAGTACTTC. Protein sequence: CASSLAIRGGRETQYF.

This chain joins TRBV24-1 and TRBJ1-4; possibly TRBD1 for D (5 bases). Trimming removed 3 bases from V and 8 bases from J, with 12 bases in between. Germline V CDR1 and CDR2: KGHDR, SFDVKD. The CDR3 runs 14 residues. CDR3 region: CATSDPREGEKLFF. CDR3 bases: TGTGCCACCAGTGATCCCCGCGAGGGGGAAAAACTGTTTTTT.

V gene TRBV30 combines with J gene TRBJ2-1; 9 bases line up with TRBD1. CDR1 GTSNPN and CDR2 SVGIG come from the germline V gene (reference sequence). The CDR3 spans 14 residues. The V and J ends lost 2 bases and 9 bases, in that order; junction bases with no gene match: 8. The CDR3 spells CAWSFGQGLSEQFF. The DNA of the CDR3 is TGTGCCTGGAGTTTTGGACAGGGGCTAAGTGAGCAGTTCTTC.

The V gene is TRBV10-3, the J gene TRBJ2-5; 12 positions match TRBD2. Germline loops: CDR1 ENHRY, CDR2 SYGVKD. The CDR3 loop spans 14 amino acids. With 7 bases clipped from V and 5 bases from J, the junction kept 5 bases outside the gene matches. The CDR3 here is CAIKRTSGVETQYF. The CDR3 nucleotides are TGTGCCATCAAGAGGACTAGCGGGGTGGAGACCCAGTACTTC.

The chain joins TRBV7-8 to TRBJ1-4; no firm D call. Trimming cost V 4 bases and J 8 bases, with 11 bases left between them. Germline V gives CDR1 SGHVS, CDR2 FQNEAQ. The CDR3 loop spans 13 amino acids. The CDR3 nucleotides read TGTGCCAGCAGCTGGGGAATTAAAGAAAAACTGTTTTTT. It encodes CASSWGIKEKLFF.

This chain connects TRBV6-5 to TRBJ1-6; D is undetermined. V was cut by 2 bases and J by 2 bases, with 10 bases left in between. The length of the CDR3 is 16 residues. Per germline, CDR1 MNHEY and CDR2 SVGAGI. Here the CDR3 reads CASSYTRNAYNSPLHF. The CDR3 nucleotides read TGTGCCAGCAGTTACACCCGGAATGCCTATAATTCACCCCTCCACTTT.

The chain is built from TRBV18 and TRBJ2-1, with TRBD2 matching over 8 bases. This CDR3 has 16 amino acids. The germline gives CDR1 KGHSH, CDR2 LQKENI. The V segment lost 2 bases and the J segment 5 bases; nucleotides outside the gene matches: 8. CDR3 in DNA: TGTGCCAGCTCACCAGGAGGCGGGGGGCCCCACAATGAGCAGTTCTTC. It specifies CASSPGGGGPHNEQFF.